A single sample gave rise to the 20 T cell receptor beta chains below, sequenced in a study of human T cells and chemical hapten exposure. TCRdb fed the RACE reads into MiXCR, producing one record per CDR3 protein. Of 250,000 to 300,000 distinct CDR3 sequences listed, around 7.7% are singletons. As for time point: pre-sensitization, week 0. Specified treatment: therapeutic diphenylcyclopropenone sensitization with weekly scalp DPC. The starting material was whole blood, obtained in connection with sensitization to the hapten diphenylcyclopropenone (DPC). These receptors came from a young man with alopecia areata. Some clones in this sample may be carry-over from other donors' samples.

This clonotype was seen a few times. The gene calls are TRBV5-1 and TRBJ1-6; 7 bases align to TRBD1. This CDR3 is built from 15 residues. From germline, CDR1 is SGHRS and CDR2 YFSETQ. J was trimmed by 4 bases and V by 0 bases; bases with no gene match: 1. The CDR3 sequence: CASSLEGQYNSPLHF. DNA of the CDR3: TGCGCCAGCAGCTTGGAGGGACAGTATAATTCACCCCTCCACTTT.

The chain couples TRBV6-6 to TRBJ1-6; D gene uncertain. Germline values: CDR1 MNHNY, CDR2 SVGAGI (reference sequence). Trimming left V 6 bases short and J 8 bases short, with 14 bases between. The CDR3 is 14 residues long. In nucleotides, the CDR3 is TGTGCCAGCAGAATCGGACTGTTAGATTCACCCCTCCACTTT. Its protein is CASRIGLLDSPLHF.

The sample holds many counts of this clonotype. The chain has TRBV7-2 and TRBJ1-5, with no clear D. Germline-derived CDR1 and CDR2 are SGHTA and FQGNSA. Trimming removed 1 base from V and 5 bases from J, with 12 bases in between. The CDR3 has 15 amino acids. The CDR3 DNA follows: TGTGCCAGCAGCTTAGGGCGGCAATCCCATCAGCCCCAGCATTTT. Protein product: CASSLGRQSHQPQHF. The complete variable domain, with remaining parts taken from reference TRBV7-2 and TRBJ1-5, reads GAGVSQSPSNKVTEKGKDVELRCDPISGHTALYWYRQSLGQGLEFLIYFQGNSAPDKSGLPSDRFSAERTGGSVSTLTIQRTQQEDSAVYLCASSLGRQSHQPQHFGDGTRLSIL.

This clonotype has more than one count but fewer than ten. CDR3 amino acids: CASSFMAENTEAFF. The CDR3, as DNA: TGTGCCAGCAGCTTCATGGCCGAGAACACTGAAGCTTTCTTT. The V gene is TRBV7-3, the J gene TRBJ1-1; D ambiguous. The germline gives CDR1 SGHTA, CDR2 FQGTGA. The V gene lost 3 bases and the J gene lost 1 base, with 9 bases spanning the gap. The CDR3 contains 14 residues.

In DNA form, the CDR3 reads TGTGCCAGCAGCTCTAGCGGGGGCCACACAGATACGCAGTATTTT. This encodes CASSSSGGHTDTQYF. The chain carries TRBV7-6 and TRBJ2-3; TRBD2 matches at 10 bases. The junction had 3 bases not matched to a gene; V was cut back by 4 bases and J by 2 bases. The germline V gene encodes CDR1 SGHVS and CDR2 FNYEAQ. The CDR3 spans 15 residues.

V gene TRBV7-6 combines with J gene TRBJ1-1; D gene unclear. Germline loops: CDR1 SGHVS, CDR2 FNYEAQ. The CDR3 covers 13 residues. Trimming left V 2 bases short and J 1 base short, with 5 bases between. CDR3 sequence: CASSLNENTEAFF. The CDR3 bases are TGTGCCAGCAGCTTAAACGAGAACACTGAAGCTTTCTTT.

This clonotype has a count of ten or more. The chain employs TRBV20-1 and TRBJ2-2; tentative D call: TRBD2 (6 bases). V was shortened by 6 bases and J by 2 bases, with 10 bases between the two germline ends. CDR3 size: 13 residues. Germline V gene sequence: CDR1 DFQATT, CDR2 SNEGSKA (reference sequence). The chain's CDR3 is CSAVGLNTGELFF. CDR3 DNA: TGCAGTGCCGTTGGACTAAACACCGGGGAGCTGTTTTTT.

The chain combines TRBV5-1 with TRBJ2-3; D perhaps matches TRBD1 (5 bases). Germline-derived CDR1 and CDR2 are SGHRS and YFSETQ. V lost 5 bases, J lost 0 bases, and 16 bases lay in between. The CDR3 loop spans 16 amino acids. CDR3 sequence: CASSTQGSTSTDTQYF. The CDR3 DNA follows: TGCGCCAGCAGTACCCAGGGATCCACGAGCACAGATACGCAGTATTTT.

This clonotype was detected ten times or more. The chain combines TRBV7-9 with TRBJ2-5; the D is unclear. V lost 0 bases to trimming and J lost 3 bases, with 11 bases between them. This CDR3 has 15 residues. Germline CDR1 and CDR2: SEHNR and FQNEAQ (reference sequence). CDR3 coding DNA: TGTGCCAGCAGCTTAGCCCCTGGGCGGAAAGAGACCCAGTACTTC. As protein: CASSLAPGRKETQYF. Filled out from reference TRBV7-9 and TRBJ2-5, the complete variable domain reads DTGVSQNPRHKITKRGQNVTFRCDPISEHNRLYWYRQTLGQGPEFLTYFQNEAQLEKSRLLSDRFSAERPKGSFSTLEIQRTEQGDSAMYLCASSLAPGRKETQYFGPGTRLLVL.

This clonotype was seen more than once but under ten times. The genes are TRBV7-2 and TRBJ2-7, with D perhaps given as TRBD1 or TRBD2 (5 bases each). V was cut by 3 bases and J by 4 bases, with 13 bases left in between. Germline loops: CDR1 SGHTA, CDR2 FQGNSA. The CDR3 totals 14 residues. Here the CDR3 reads CASSFRDGHYEQYV. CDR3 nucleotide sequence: TGTGCCAGCAGCTTTCGGGACGGGCATTACGAGCAGTACGTC.

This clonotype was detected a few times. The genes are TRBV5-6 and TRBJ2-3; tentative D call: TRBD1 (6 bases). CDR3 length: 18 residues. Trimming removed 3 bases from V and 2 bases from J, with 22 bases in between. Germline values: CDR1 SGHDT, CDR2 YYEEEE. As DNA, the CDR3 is TGTGCCAGCAGCTATCGAACAGAACTTCCGGGACACACAGATACGCAGTATTTT. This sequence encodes CASSYRTELPGHTDTQYF.

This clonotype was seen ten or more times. CDR3 nucleotides: TGTGCCAGCAGGCGGACAGGGAGCACTGAAGCTTTCTTT. Amino acid sequence: CASRRTGSTEAFF. The rearrangement joins TRBV28 to TRBJ1-1; TRBD1 agrees at 8 bases. J lost 4 bases, V lost 6 bases, and 4 bases had no gene match. The CDR3 is 13 residues long. The germline V gene has CDR1 MDHEN and CDR2 SYDVKM.

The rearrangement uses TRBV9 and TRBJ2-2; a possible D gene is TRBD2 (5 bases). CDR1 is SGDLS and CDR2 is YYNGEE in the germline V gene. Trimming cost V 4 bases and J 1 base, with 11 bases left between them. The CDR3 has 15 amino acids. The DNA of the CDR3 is TGTGCCAGCAGCCTGGACTCCTGGAACACCGGGGAGCTGTTTTTT. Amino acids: CASSLDSWNTGELFF.

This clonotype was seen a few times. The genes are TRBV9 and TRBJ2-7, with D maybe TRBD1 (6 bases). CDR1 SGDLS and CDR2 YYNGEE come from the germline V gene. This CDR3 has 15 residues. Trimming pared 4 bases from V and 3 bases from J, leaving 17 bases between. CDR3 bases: TGTGCCAGCAGCCCGGGACACAGGGACCTCTACGAGCAGTACTTC. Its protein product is CASSPGHRDLYEQYF.

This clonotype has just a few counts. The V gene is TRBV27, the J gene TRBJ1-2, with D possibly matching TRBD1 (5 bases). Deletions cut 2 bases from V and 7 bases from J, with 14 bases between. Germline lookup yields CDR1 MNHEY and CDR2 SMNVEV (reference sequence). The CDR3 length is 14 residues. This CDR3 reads CASSLLGQGVGYTF. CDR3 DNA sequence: TGTGCCAGCAGTTTACTAGGTCAGGGCGTTGGCTACACCTTC.

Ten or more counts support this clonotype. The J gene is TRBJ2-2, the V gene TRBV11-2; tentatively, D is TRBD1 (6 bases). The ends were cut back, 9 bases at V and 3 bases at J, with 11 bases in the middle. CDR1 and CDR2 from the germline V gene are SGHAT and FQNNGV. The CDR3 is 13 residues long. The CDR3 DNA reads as TGTGCCAGTCTCAAGGGGGACACCGGGGAGCTGTTTTTT. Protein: CASLKGDTGELFF.

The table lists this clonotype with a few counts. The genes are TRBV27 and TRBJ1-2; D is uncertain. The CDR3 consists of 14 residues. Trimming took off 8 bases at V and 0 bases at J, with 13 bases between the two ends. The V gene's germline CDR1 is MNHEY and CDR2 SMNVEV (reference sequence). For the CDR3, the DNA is TGTGCCAGCGGATACCGCAGCTCTAACTATGGCTACACCTTC. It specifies CASGYRSSNYGYTF.

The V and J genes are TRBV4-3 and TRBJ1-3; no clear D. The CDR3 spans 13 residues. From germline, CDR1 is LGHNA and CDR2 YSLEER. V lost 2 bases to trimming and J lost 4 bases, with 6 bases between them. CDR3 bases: TGCGCCAGCAGCCAATTTCACGGAAACACCATATATTTT. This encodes CASSQFHGNTIYF.

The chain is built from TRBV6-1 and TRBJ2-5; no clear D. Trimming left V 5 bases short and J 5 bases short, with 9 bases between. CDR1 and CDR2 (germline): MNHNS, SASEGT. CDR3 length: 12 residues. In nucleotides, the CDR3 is TGTGCCAGCAGTATGCTAAGGGAGACCCAGTACTTC. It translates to CASSMLRETQYF.

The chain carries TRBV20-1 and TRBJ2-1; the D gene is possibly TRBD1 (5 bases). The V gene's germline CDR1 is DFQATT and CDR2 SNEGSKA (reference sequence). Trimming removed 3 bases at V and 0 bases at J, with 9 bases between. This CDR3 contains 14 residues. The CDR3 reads CSASSGISYNEQFF. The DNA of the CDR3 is TGCAGTGCTAGTTCAGGGATCTCCTACAATGAGCAGTTCTTC.